This TCR beta chain was profiled in a study of CD8+ T cells in alopecia areata. The overall study: Treated patients were given 5 to 10 mg oral tofacitinib twice daily.

Treatment meaning: oral pan-JAK inhibitor, 5-10 mg twice daily. Investigators isolated RNA and reverse transcribed it into cDNA to act as the sequencing template. The data were produced by immunoSEQ multiplex PCR, yet TCRdb's version contains in-frame clones alone and is incomplete. The sample lists under 150,000 clones; more than 45% were seen once. Regarding the study as a whole: Baseline CD8+ expansion's link to response remains uncertain, as there was one nonresponder.

In regard to this clone: Its antigen remains unknown.

The clonotype was recovered from a human donor with alopecia areata. Sample: CD4+ T cells sorted from blood, taken at week 4, from a patient treated with tofacitinib.

For the CDR3, the DNA is TGTGCCAGCAGTTTAACCGGGACAGGGGGCCACTATGGCTACACCTTC. Translating it yields CASSLTGTGGHYGYTF. The rearrangement links TRBV27 to TRBJ1-2, with 12 bases fitting TRBD1. CDR3 size: 16 residues. Germline V gives CDR1 MNHEY, CDR2 SMNVEV (reference sequence). The ends lost 2 bases at V and 3 bases at J; junction bases unmatched: 4.